A single sample gave rise to the 19 T cell receptor beta chains below, sequenced in a study of T-cell memory formation after mild COVID-19. MiXCR, applied by TCRdb to the 5' RACE reads, yields one record per CDR3 protein. The table lists roughly 100,000 distinct CDR3 sequences, 12% of them singletons. The source material was PBMCs or a T cell subset sorted from them (not recorded which). All receptors come from an adult woman who had mild COVID-19 (a few samples of this study predate the infection). Cell type and time point are not known.

The rearrangement uses TRBV9 and TRBJ2-1, with D perhaps TRBD2 (5 bases). CDR3 length: 15 residues. Germline V lookup: CDR1 SGDLS, CDR2 YYNGEE. The V end lost 4 bases, the J end lost 2 bases, and 13 bases lay between the germline ends. CDR3 coding DNA: TGTGCCAGCAGCTCCTCGGGGAGCCCCTACAATGAGCAGTTCTTC. It translates to CASSSSGSPYNEQFF.

This clonotype showed up just a few times. This chain uses TRBV12-3 or TRBV12-4 with TRBJ2-3; D is unclear. The CDR3 is made up of 11 amino acids. V lost 5 bases and J 6 bases, leaving 6 bases between the germline ends. The CDR3 here is CASSQMDTQYF. The CDR3, as DNA: TGTGCCAGCAGTCAAATGGATACGCAGTATTTT.

There are a few counts of this clonotype. The chain has TRBV20-1 and TRBJ1-1, with D unresolved. The ends were cut back, 3 bases at V and 1 base at J, with 9 bases in the middle. CDR3 size: 13 residues. Per the germline V gene, CDR1 is DFQATT and CDR2 is SNEGSKA (reference sequence). Here the CDR3 DNA reads TGCAGTGCTAGGGGGATCGGGAACACTGAAGCTTTCTTT. Residues: CSARGIGNTEAFF.

This clonotype turned up a few times. CDR3 amino acids: CASSSQTEAFF. In nucleotides, the CDR3 is TGTGCCAGCAGCTCCCAGACTGAAGCTTTCTTT. This rearrangement joins TRBV7-9 to TRBJ1-1; D gene uncertain. Germline CDR1 is SEHNR and CDR2 is FQNEAQ (reference sequence). The CDR3 spans 11 residues. V lost 4 bases, J lost 5 bases, and 5 bases lay in between.

This clonotype has ten or more counts. The rearrangement joins TRBV20-1 to TRBJ2-3, with D maybe TRBD2 (6 bases). This CDR3 is 19 amino acids long. The V gene's germline CDR1 is DFQATT and CDR2 SNEGSKA (reference sequence). Trimming took 5 bases from V and 2 from J, leaving 29 bases between them. In DNA, the CDR3 is TGCAGTGCTCAGAGTTGGAGGGCCCTCACGGATGTATACACAGATACGCAGTATTTT. Its translation: CSAQSWRALTDVYTDTQYF.

The chain uses TRBV7-9 and TRBJ2-4, with 7 bases identical to TRBD2. V lost 3 bases to trimming and J lost 3 bases; unmatched junction nucleotides: 5. The CDR3 runs to 15 residues. In germline, CDR1 is SEHNR, CDR2 FQNEAQ (reference sequence). The chain's CDR3 is CASSFSGSGKNIQYF. CDR3 nucleotide sequence: TGTGCCAGCAGCTTTAGCGGGTCAGGCAAAAACATTCAGTACTTC.

This clonotype was counted a few times. V gene TRBV29-1 combines with J gene TRBJ2-2; no firm D call. The CDR3 has 12 amino acids. The germline V and J ends were trimmed by 0 bases and 5 bases, with 4 bases remaining between them. In germline, CDR1 is SQVTM, CDR2 ANQGSEA. The CDR3 coding sequence is TGCAGCGTTGAAGATTATACCGGGGAGCTGTTTTTT. Translation: CSVEDYTGELFF.

The J gene is TRBJ1-1, the V gene TRBV3-1; D is unclear. V lost 0 bases to trimming and J lost 0 bases, with 11 bases between them. In germline, CDR1 is LGHDT, CDR2 YNNKEL (reference sequence). The CDR3 totals 16 residues. The CDR3: CASSQDTRILNTEAFF. CDR3 bases: TGTGCCAGCAGCCAAGATACCCGGATACTGAACACTGAAGCTTTCTTT. The complete variable domain, with remaining parts taken from reference TRBV3-1 and TRBJ1-1, reads DTAVSQTPKYLVTQMGNDKSIKCEQNLGHDTMYWYKQDSKKFLKIMFSYNNKELIINETVPNRFSPKSPDKAHLNLHINSLELGDSAVYFCASSQDTRILNTEAFFGQGTRLTVV.

The CDR3 is CASSQTTSYEQYF. The DNA of the CDR3 is TGTGCCAGCAGTCAAACTACTTCCTACGAGCAGTACTTC. The gene calls are TRBV6-5 and TRBJ2-7; no definite D call. CDR1 and CDR2 from the germline V gene are MNHEY and SVGAGI. There are 13 residues in the CDR3. The V and J ends lost 5 bases and 1 base respectively, with 9 bases between them.

This clonotype showed up just a few times. V is TRBV4-1 and J is TRBJ2-1; 7 nucleotides line up with TRBD1. V gave up 4 bases and J gave up 4 bases; unmatched junction bases: 4. This CDR3 spans 14 amino acids. CDR1 MGHRA and CDR2 YSYEKL come from the germline V gene. The DNA of the CDR3 is TGCGCCAGCAGCCCCGGACAGGATTACAATGAGCAGTTCTTC. Its translation: CASSPGQDYNEQFF.

This clonotype has a handful of counts. The chain joins TRBV24-1 to TRBJ2-1; 13 bases map to TRBD2. Germline lookup yields CDR1 KGHDR and CDR2 SFDVKD. V was pared by 5 bases and J by 4 bases, with 10 bases of the junction left unmatched. The CDR3 extends over 18 amino acids. The DNA for the CDR3 is TGTGCCACCAGTGGACTGAGCGGGACTAGCGGGGTTTACAATGAGCAGTTCTTC. Translated: CATSGLSGTSGVYNEQFF.

This chain connects TRBV4-2 to TRBJ2-3; D gene ambiguous. Trimming removed 2 bases at V and 6 bases at J, with 12 bases between. Germline CDR1 and CDR2: LGHNA and YNFKEQ. The CDR3 extends over 14 amino acids. The CDR3 DNA reads as TGTGCCAGCAGCCAATCACCGGCGGAGGATACGCAGTATTTT. It is translated as CASSQSPAEDTQYF.

In DNA form, the CDR3 reads TGTGCCTGGGGGTGGACAGCGGACCTCTTCTTC. Residues: CAWGWTADLFF. This chain links TRBV30 with TRBJ2-1; a weak D match, TRBD1 (6 bases). V lost 5 bases and J 16 bases, leaving 18 bases between the germline ends. This CDR3 contains 11 residues. Germline assignment: CDR1 GTSNPN and CDR2 SVGIG (reference sequence). The whole variable domain, remainder taken from reference TRBV30 and TRBJ2-1, is SQTIHQWPATLVQPVGSPLSLECTVEGTSNPNLYWYRQAAGRGLQLLFYSVGIGQISSEVPQNLSASRPQDRQFILSSKKLLLSDSGFYLCAWGWTADLFFGPGTRLTVL.

This clonotype was counted a few times. The V gene is TRBV9, the J gene TRBJ2-3, with D possibly matching TRBD2 (6 bases). The V gene lost 3 bases and the J gene lost 1 base, with 15 bases spanning the gap. The CDR3 has 16 residues. The germline V gene encodes CDR1 SGDLS and CDR2 YYNGEE. The CDR3 DNA follows: TGTGCCAGCAGCGCCTATAGCGGCGTCGGCACAGATACGCAGTATTTT. Translation gives CASSAYSGVGTDTQYF. Complete variable domain (other parts from reference TRBV9 and TRBJ2-3): DSGVTQTPKHLITATGQRVTLRCSPRSGDLSVYWYQQSLDQGLQFLIQYYNGEERAKGNILERFSAQQFPDLHSELNLSSLELGDSALYFCASSAYSGVGTDTQYFGPGTRLTVL.

This clonotype has more than one count but fewer than ten. V is TRBV6-4 and J is TRBJ1-5; D gene uncertain. The germline V gene has CDR1 MRHNA and CDR2 SNTAGT. Trimming pared 3 bases from V and 0 bases from J, leaving 9 bases between. This CDR3 region has 15 residues. The CDR3 loop is CASSEDGYSNQPQHF. In DNA, the CDR3 is TGTGCCAGCAGTGAGGACGGGTATAGCAATCAGCCCCAGCATTTT.

Only a few counts were recorded for this clonotype. The V and J genes are TRBV12-3 or TRBV12-4 and TRBJ2-3; 11 bases are a match to TRBD2. There are 19 residues in the CDR3. The J segment lost 5 bases and the V segment lost 3 bases, leaving 16 bases of the junction unmatched. The chain's CDR3 is CASSFVGIAGGPVIDTQYF. The DNA for the CDR3 is TGTGCCAGCAGTTTCGTGGGGATAGCGGGGGGGCCGGTCATAGATACGCAGTATTTT.

The chain uses TRBV7-3 and TRBJ2-5, with D maybe TRBD2 (5 bases). Germline values: CDR1 SGHTA, CDR2 FQGTGA. This CDR3 region has 16 residues. V was pared by 5 bases and J by 5 bases, with 21 bases between. CDR3 region: CASSLHGPVGEETQYF. DNA of the CDR3: TGTGCCAGCAGCCTCCATGGACCGGTCGGGGAGGAGACCCAGTACTTC.

This clonotype turned up a few times. V is TRBV29-1 and J is TRBJ2-7; 11 nucleotides line up with TRBD1. CDR1 and CDR2 (germline): SQVTM, ANQGSEA. V trimming: 7 bases; J trimming: 5 bases; junction bases outside the gene matches: 13. This CDR3 comprises 15 residues. CDR3 sequence reads: CSGSLWDRGTNEQYF. Here the CDR3 DNA reads TGCAGCGGAAGCCTTTGGGACAGGGGGACCAACGAGCAGTACTTC.

The gene calls are TRBV7-2 and TRBJ1-5; D perhaps matches TRBD1 (5 bases). In germline, CDR1 is SGHTA, CDR2 FQGNSA. CDR3 length: 15 residues. Trimming shortened V by 2 bases and J by 0 bases, and 8 bases separated the two germline ends. CDR3 DNA: TGTGCCAGCAGCTTATGGGGCTCTAGCAATCAGCCCCAGCATTTT. The encoded protein is CASSLWGSSNQPQHF.